The entry that follows covers one T cell receptor (beta chain) sequence. Germline CDR1 LNHDA, CDR2 SQIVND (reference sequence). V lost 5 bases and J 5 bases, leaving 12 bases between the germline ends. The CDR3 consists of 13 residues. Bulk tumor genomic DNA was the template, and each sample received around 650 ng. Surgeons took several biopsies per primary tumor, spaced far apart, during surgery. The study cohort was described as untreated, and its members had newly diagnosed non-small cell lung cancer. They went on to have curative surgery. The authors amplified TCR beta CDR3 by multiplex PCR with 32 V and 13 J primers. Using its own MiXCR run on the multiplex PCR reads, TCRdb lists one record per CDR3 protein. The table has roughly 3,000 distinct CDR3 sequences, 41% seen once; the top ten hold roughly 20%. This sample was taken from a study of immune heterogeneity within non-small cell lung tumors. Whole-study context: Tumor histology was classified as squamous cell carcinoma in several cases, non-squamous carcinoma in 10 to 11 and not otherwise specified in 1.

The chain uses TRBV19 and TRBJ2-5; no clear D gene. The specimen was lung tumor tissue. The TCR comes from a woman aged 50 to 65 with non-small cell lung cancer. DNA for the CDR3: TGTGCCAGTAGTTCTCACAGTGTGGAGACCCAGTACTTC. Protein sequence: CASSSHSVETQYF. Filled out from reference TRBV19 and TRBJ2-5, the complete variable domain reads DGGITQSPKYLFRKEGQNVTLSCEQNLNHDAMYWYRQDPGQGLRLIYYSQIVNDFQKGDIAEGYSVSREKKESFPLTVTSAQKNPTAFYLCASSSHSVETQYFGPGTRLLVL.